The next 9 T cell receptor beta chains were all read from a single sample in a study of blood T cell repertoires in COVID-19. Sequenced by immunoSEQ multiplex PCR; TCRdb stores in-frame clones only, minus some. The top ten hold 4% to 5% of the sample, which has 200,000 to 300,000 clones, 80% to 90% seen once. Sample: peripheral blood. The receptors were gathered from a woman aged 65 to 85 with acute or convalescent COVID-19.

This clone was seen once. The J gene is TRBJ2-1, the V gene TRBV19, with TRBD1 as a possible D gene (6 bases). Germline CDR1 LNHDA, CDR2 SQIVND (reference sequence). Trimming left V 5 bases short and J 0 bases short, with 14 bases between. The CDR3 spans 16 residues. The CDR3 protein is CASSLTGLNSYNEQFF. CDR3 DNA sequence: TGTGCCAGTAGTCTGACAGGCCTAAACTCCTACAATGAGCAGTTCTTC.

The V call is TRBV3-1 (or the pseudogene TRBV3-2), the J call TRBJ1-4; TRBD1 matches 8 bases. V trimming: 2 bases; J trimming: 5 bases; junction bases outside the gene matches: 1. The CDR3 runs to 14 residues. Germline V gives CDR1 LGHDT, CDR2 YNNKEL (reference sequence). The CDR3 reads CASSQRTGNEKLFF. The CDR3 bases are TGTGCCAGCAGCCAACGGACAGGGAATGAAAAACTGTTTTTT.

The rearrangement joins TRBV30 to TRBJ1-2; 8 nucleotides line up with TRBD1. Germline CDR1 reads GTSNPN; CDR2 reads SVGIG (reference sequence). This CDR3 has 11 amino acids. With V trimmed by 5 bases and J by 10 bases, 6 bases remained unmatched. The CDR3 DNA follows: TGTGCCTGGGTGACAGGGGAGGTCTACACCTTC. Translated: CAWVTGEVYTF. The full variable domain, with the rest looked up from reference TRBV30 and TRBJ1-2, is SQTIHQWPATLVQPVGSPLSLECTVEGTSNPNLYWYRQAAGRGLQLLFYSVGIGQISSEVPQNLSASRPQDRQFILSSKKLLLSDSGFYLCAWVTGEVYTFGSGTRLTVV.

This chain uses TRBV7-8 with TRBJ1-1; 9 bases are shared with TRBD1. The CDR3 is 12 amino acids. The V gene end was trimmed by 1 base and the J gene end by 11 bases; junction bases not matched to a gene: 2. Looked up from germline, CDR1 is SGHVS and CDR2 is FQNEAQ. The CDR3: CASSLVQGAAFF. The CDR3 DNA sequence: TGTGCCAGCAGCTTAGTACAGGGGGCGGCTTTCTTT.

V gene TRBV7-9 combines with J gene TRBJ2-2; D may be TRBD1 (5 bases). The germline CDR1 and CDR2 sequences are SEHNR and FQNEAQ (reference sequence). The CDR3 is 15 residues long. The V and J ends lost 3 bases and 1 base respectively, with 9 bases between them. The CDR3: CASSFLRENTGELFF. DNA for the CDR3: TGTGCCAGCAGCTTCCTCAGGGAGAACACCGGGGAGCTGTTTTTT. Based on the CDR3 plus reference TRBV7-9 and TRBJ2-2, the full variable domain is DTGVSQNPRHKITKRGQNVTFRCDPISEHNRLYWYRQTLGQGPEFLTYFQNEAQLEKSRLLSDRFSAERPKGSFSTLEIQRTEQGDSAMYLCASSFLRENTGELFFGEGSRLTVL.

The table lists this clone with a few counts. This sequence joins TRBV3-1 (or the pseudogene TRBV3-2) and TRBJ2-1; TRBD2 might be the D (7 bases). The CDR3 covers 14 residues. V lost 1 base to trimming and J lost 9 bases, with 13 bases between them. Germline CDR1 and CDR2: LGHDT and YNNKEL (reference sequence). The CDR3 DNA is TGTGCCAGCAGCCAAGGAAGGGGGGGCGGTGAGCAGTTCTTC. Translation gives CASSQGRGGGEQFF.

Notes on this clone: One end of the junction fails to match germline, which may point to a read error. The chain links TRBV7-7 to TRBJ2-1; D may be TRBD2 (5 bases). The CDR3 loop spans 16 amino acids. Germline-derived CDR1 and CDR2 are SSHAT and FNYEAQ (reference sequence). CDR3 sequence: CASSFVEVSSYNEQFF. CDR3 nucleotide sequence: TGTGCTAGCAGCTTTGTGGAGGTGAGCTCCTACAATGAGCAGTTCTTC.

The rearrangement links TRBV4-2 to TRBJ2-3; 9 bases agree with TRBD1. The CDR3 is made up of 18 amino acids. After removal of 1 base from V and 6 bases from J, the junction contained 14 bases not matched to a gene. Germline V gene lookup returns CDR1 LGHNA and CDR2 YNFKEQ. CDR3 protein: CASSQAIRPGQGGDTQYF. The CDR3 DNA follows: TGTGCCAGCAGCCAAGCCATTCGACCGGGACAGGGAGGGGATACGCAGTATTTT.

The table lists this clone with many counts. The sample contains more than one DNA sequence encoding this CDR3. This chain connects TRBV7-2 to TRBJ2-1; 9 bases align to TRBD2. Germline CDR1 reads SGHTA; CDR2 reads FQGNSA. CDR3 size: 15 residues. Trimming removed 4 bases from V and 4 bases from J; junction bases left unmatched: 5. The DNA of the CDR3 is TGTGCCAGCAGCTCGACTAGCGGACAGTACAATGAGCAGTTCTTC. Translation gives CASSSTSGQYNEQFF.